These T cell receptor beta chains were read from a single sample in a study of cytomegalovirus exposure and HLA in healthy donors. Here immunoSEQ multiplex PCR was the method, and the copy in TCRdb shows in-frame clones only, minus some. The sample has about 63,000 clones, approximately 88% seen once. Input material: PBMCs. Receptors originate from a young woman in good health and CMV-seronegative. Both conserved end residues are part of each CDR3. The D gene is left open where the match is weak. Expanded clones are given a class, and other clones once, few, many or no size at all.

j_gene: TRBJ1-2
d_gene: TRBD1
v_gene: TRBV27
abundance: NA
CDR3nt: TGTGCCAGCAGTTGGGGACAGGGAGTTGGCTACACCTTC
CDR3aa: CASSWGQGVGYTF

j_gene: TRBJ2-2
d_gene: TRBD1
v_gene: TRBV5-4
abundance: NA
CDR3nt: TGTGCCAGCAGCTCCTCGGGACAGGGGGCTAACGGGGAGCTGTTTTTT
CDR3aa: CASSSSGQGANGELFF

j_gene: TRBJ2-1
d_gene: TRBD1
v_gene: TRBV27
abundance: NA
CDR3nt: TGTGCCAGCAGTTACGGGACAGGGACGGGTGAGCAGTTCTTC
CDR3aa: CASSYGTGTGEQFF

j_gene: TRBJ2-7
d_gene: TRBD1
v_gene: TRBV5-5
abundance: NA
CDR3nt: TGTGCCAGCAGCCCACGACAGGGAAATACCTACGAGCAGTACTTC
CDR3aa: CASSPRQGNTYEQYF

j_gene: TRBJ1-1
d_gene: NA
v_gene: TRBV2
abundance: NA
CDR3nt: TGTGCCAGCAGCGCGACAGGGAACACTGAAGCTTTCTTT
CDR3aa: CASSATGNTEAFF

j_gene: TRBJ1-2
d_gene: NA
v_gene: TRBV19
abundance: NA
CDR3nt: TGTGCCAGTAGTATGCACGGCGGCTATGGCTACACCTTC
CDR3aa: CASSMHGGYGYTF

j_gene: TRBJ1-2
d_gene: NA
v_gene: TRBV11-2
abundance: NA
CDR3nt: TGTGCCAGCAGCTCGGACAGCTACTATGGCTACACCTTC
CDR3aa: CASSSDSYYGYTF

j_gene: TRBJ2-2
d_gene: NA
v_gene: TRBV7-7
abundance: NA
CDR3nt: TGTGCCAGCAGCTTAGCGCCTAGATTTCAGGGAACCGGGGAGCTGTTTTTT
CDR3aa: CASSLAPRFQGTGELFF

j_gene: TRBJ1-1
d_gene: NA
v_gene: TRBV6-1
abundance: NA
CDR3nt: TGTGCCAGCAGTGAAGGACACGAGCTGACTGAAGCTTTCTTT
CDR3aa: CASSEGHELTEAFF

j_gene: TRBJ1-3
d_gene: NA
v_gene: TRBV2
abundance: NA
CDR3nt: TGTGCCAGCAGTGAACAGGGTTCTGGAAACACCATATATTTT
CDR3aa: CASSEQGSGNTIYF

j_gene: TRBJ2-2
d_gene: NA
v_gene: TRBV5-1
abundance: NA
CDR3nt: TGCGCCAATCGGGGAGCCGGGGAGCTGTTTTTT
CDR3aa: CANRGAGELFF

j_gene: TRBJ2-1
d_gene: NA
v_gene: TRBV7-6
abundance: NA
CDR3nt: TGTGCCAGCAGCCAACAAAGGGGCTCCTACAATGAGCAGTTCTTC
CDR3aa: CASSQQRGSYNEQFF

j_gene: TRBJ1-2
d_gene: NA
v_gene: TRBV19
abundance: NA
CDR3nt: TGTGCCACCATGCAGGGTAACTATGGCTACACCTTC
CDR3aa: CATMQGNYGYTF

j_gene: TRBJ1-1
d_gene: NA
v_gene: TRBV11-1
abundance: NA
CDR3nt: TGTGCCAGCAGCTCACAGGGGAACACTGAAGCTTTCTTT
CDR3aa: CASSSQGNTEAFF

j_gene: TRBJ2-3
d_gene: TRBD1
v_gene: TRBV9
abundance: NA
CDR3nt: TGTGCCAGCAGCCCAAGGACAGGGCGGGGTATGGCAGATACGCAGTATTTT
CDR3aa: CASSPRTGRGMADTQYF

j_gene: TRBJ1-2
d_gene: NA
v_gene: TRBV5-6
abundance: NA
CDR3nt: TGTGCCAGCAGCTTGACAAAACGGTGGGCAGGACTGCCTTTAGGCTACACCTTC
CDR3aa: CASSLTKRWAGLPLGYTF

j_gene: TRBJ1-6
d_gene: NA
v_gene: TRBV18
abundance: NA
CDR3nt: TGTGCCAGCTCACCTTCAGGGAATAGGGATAATTCACCCCTCCACTTT
CDR3aa: CASSPSGNRDNSPLHF

j_gene: TRBJ2-7
d_gene: TRBD1
v_gene: TRBV14
abundance: NA
CDR3nt: TGTGCCAGCAGCCAAGCCCTGACAGGGTACTACGAGCAGTACTTC
CDR3aa: CASSQALTGYYEQYF

j_gene: TRBJ2-7
d_gene: TRBD1
v_gene: TRBV5-4
abundance: NA
CDR3nt: TGTGCCAGCAGCGGAGACAGGGGCAATGGCGAGCAGTACTTC
CDR3aa: CASSGDRGNGEQYF

j_gene: TRBJ2-7
d_gene: NA
v_gene: TRBV6-5
abundance: NA
CDR3nt: TGTGCCAGCAGTTGGTTTTTAGCGGAAGGCTACGAGCAGTACTTC
CDR3aa: CASSWFLAEGYEQYF

j_gene: TRBJ1-2
d_gene: NA
v_gene: TRBV7-9
abundance: NA
CDR3nt: TGTGCCAGCAGCTTAGAGGTACTAGTCGGCAGCCCAGGCTATGGCTACACCTTC
CDR3aa: CASSLEVLVGSPGYGYTF

j_gene: TRBJ1-3
d_gene: NA
v_gene: TRBV25-1
abundance: NA
CDR3nt: TGTGCCAGCAGTGTCGGACAATCTGGAAACACCATATATTTT
CDR3aa: CASSVGQSGNTIYF

j_gene: TRBJ1-4
d_gene: TRBD1
v_gene: TRBV6-1
abundance: NA
CDR3nt: TGTGCCAGCAGTGAAGCGGGGACAGGCCCTAATGAAAAACTGTTTTTT
CDR3aa: CASSEAGTGPNEKLFF

j_gene: TRBJ2-5
d_gene: NA
v_gene: TRBV28
abundance: once
CDR3nt: TGTGCCAGCAGCCGTGACAGCCTCGGGACCCAGTACTTC
CDR3aa: CASSRDSLGTQYF

j_gene: TRBJ1-2
d_gene: NA
v_gene: TRBV28
abundance: NA
CDR3nt: TGTGCCAGCAGTTTGTCTTCTCACTATGGCTACACCTTC
CDR3aa: CASSLSSHYGYTF

j_gene: TRBJ1-2
d_gene: NA
v_gene: TRBV30
abundance: NA
CDR3nt: TGTGCCCTCCAGGTTGGGGGCGGCTACACCTTC
CDR3aa: CALQVGGGYTF

j_gene: TRBJ2-3
d_gene: TRBD2
v_gene: TRBV6-9
abundance: NA
CDR3nt: TGTGCCAGCAGTTATGGGAGGGCCGATACGCAGTATTTT
CDR3aa: CASSYGRADTQYF

j_gene: TRBJ2-3
d_gene: TRBD1
v_gene: TRBV6-1
abundance: NA
CDR3nt: TGTGCCAGCAGGAGGGACAGGGGTTCGACAGATACGCAGTATTTT
CDR3aa: CASRRDRGSTDTQYF

j_gene: TRBJ2-1
d_gene: NA
v_gene: TRBV30
abundance: NA
CDR3nt: TGTGCCTGGAGTGCCGGACAAGCCGCCTACAATGAGCAGTTCTTC
CDR3aa: CAWSAGQAAYNEQFF

j_gene: TRBJ1-1
d_gene: NA
v_gene: TRBV10-3
abundance: NA
CDR3nt: TGTGCCATCAGTGAGTCGGTGGGGAGGAGGACTGAAGCTTTCTTT
CDR3aa: CAISESVGRRTEAFF

j_gene: TRBJ2-7
d_gene: TRBD1
v_gene: TRBV9
abundance: NA
CDR3nt: TGTGCCAGCAGCGCCCGGACAGGGGGTATCGACGAGCAGTACTTC
CDR3aa: CASSARTGGIDEQYF

j_gene: TRBJ1-2
d_gene: TRBD1
v_gene: TRBV2
abundance: NA
CDR3nt: TGTGCCAGCAGTGAAGCCCCAGGGGGCTATGGCTACACCTTC
CDR3aa: CASSEAPGGYGYTF

j_gene: TRBJ2-5
d_gene: TRBD1
v_gene: TRBV29-1
abundance: NA
CDR3nt: TGCAGCGTTTCTCCCGGGACAGGGGGGGAGGAGACCCAGTACTTC
CDR3aa: CSVSPGTGGEETQYF

j_gene: TRBJ2-2
d_gene: TRBD2
v_gene: TRBV4-2
abundance: once
CDR3nt: TGTGCCAGCAGCCCTAGCGGGGGGCAAGAGACCGGGGAGCTGTTTTTT
CDR3aa: CASSPSGGQETGELFF

j_gene: TRBJ2-3
d_gene: TRBD2
v_gene: TRBV4-1
abundance: NA
CDR3nt: TGCGCCAGCAGCCAAGAAGGACGCCTAGCGGGGGGTCGAAATACGCAGTATTTT
CDR3aa: CASSQEGRLAGGRNTQYF

j_gene: TRBJ1-2
d_gene: NA
v_gene: TRBV2
abundance: NA
CDR3nt: TGTGCCAGCAGTGATAGGGCCGGAGGCTATGGCTACACCTTC
CDR3aa: CASSDRAGGYGYTF

j_gene: TRBJ2-7
d_gene: NA
v_gene: TRBV5-1
abundance: NA
CDR3nt: TGCGCCAGCAGCTTGATGCAGGGCGTACTCGAGCAGTACTTC
CDR3aa: CASSLMQGVLEQYF

j_gene: TRBJ1-2
d_gene: NA
v_gene: TRBV6-1
abundance: NA
CDR3nt: TGTGCCAGCAGTGAAGACGGGGGGGCATATGGCTACACCTTC
CDR3aa: CASSEDGGAYGYTF

j_gene: TRBJ2-7
d_gene: NA
v_gene: TRBV27
abundance: few
CDR3nt: TGTGCCAGCAGTGAAGCGTACTACGAGCAGTACTTC
CDR3aa: CASSEAYYEQYF

j_gene: TRBJ2-2
d_gene: NA
v_gene: TRBV6-6
abundance: NA
CDR3nt: TGTGCCAGCGGTACCGGGGTGGCAGGGGTCACCGGGGAGCTGTTTTTT
CDR3aa: CASGTGVAGVTGELFF

j_gene: TRBJ2-2
d_gene: NA
v_gene: TRBV6-1
abundance: NA
CDR3nt: TGTGCCAGCTCCCTGAGAGTGAATCTGGCCGGGGAGCTGTTTTTT
CDR3aa: CASSLRVNLAGELFF